This T cell receptor beta chain comes out of a study of T cells after yellow fever vaccination. General study findings and limits: Most primary-vaccination clones recurred post-booster (around 97% CD4, roughly 91% CD8).

In its sample, this clonotype was seen a few times. The antigen remains undetermined. In TCRdb, the 5' RACE reads were re-called with MiXCR into one record per CDR3 protein. Counted here are some 120,000 distinct CDR3 sequences, around 15% occurring once; the ten biggest clones make up 43%. After removal of 1 base from V and 8 bases from J, the junction contained 2 bases not matched to a gene. The CDR3 is made up of 13 amino acids. Germline CDR1 SEHNR, CDR2 FQNEAQ (reference sequence). This chain joins TRBV7-9 and TRBJ2-1; 7 bases line up with TRBD2. The sequence was collected from a man between 18 and 35 years old who received the YFV17D yellow fever vaccine. The sample here was CD8+ T cells sorted from PBMCs, taken 5 days after the yellow fever booster vaccination. The CDR3 DNA reads TGTGCCAGCAGCTTAGTTCGGGAGGATGAGCAGTTCTTC. It codes for CASSLVREDEQFF.